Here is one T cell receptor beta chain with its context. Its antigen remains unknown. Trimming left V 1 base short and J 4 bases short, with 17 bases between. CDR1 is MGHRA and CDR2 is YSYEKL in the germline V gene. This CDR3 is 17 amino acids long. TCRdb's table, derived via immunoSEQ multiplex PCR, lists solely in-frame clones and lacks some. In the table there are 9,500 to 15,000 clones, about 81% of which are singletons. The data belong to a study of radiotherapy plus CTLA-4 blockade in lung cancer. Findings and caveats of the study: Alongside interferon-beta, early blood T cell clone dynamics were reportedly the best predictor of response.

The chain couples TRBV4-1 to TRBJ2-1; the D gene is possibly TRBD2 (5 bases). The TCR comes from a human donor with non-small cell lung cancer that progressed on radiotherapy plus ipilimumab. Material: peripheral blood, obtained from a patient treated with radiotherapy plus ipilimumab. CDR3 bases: TGCGCCAGCAGCCAAGGTGGGAGTCTTGGCCCGTACAATGAGCAGTTCTTC. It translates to CASSQGGSLGPYNEQFF.